The rows below give T cell receptor beta chains drawn from one sample of a study of blood T cell repertoires in COVID-19. TCRdb's table, derived via immunoSEQ multiplex PCR, lists solely in-frame clones and lacks some. This sample has approximately 250,000 clones; roughly 88% occur once, and the top ten carry around 1.5%. The sample consisted of peripheral blood. The receptors here all came from a woman between 40 and 55 years old who had recovered from COVID-19. Each CDR3 is given with its conserved first and last residue. Fields, in order: V gene, D gene, clone size, CDR3 length, J gene, CDR3 protein, CDR3 DNA. D genes are given only for firm matches. Clone size is not always given. Where it is, it says once, few, many or a class for expanded clones.

V: TRBV3-1/TRBV3-2; D: NA; size: NA; length: 14; J: TRBJ2-1; CDR3: CASSQFTGSNEQFF; DNA: TGTGCCAGCAGCCAATTCACAGGGAGTAATGAGCAGTTCTTC
V: TRBV5-1; D: TRBD1; size: NA; length: 19; J: TRBJ1-1; CDR3: CASSLVLDRALGVDTEAFF; DNA: TGCGCCAGCAGCTTGGTTTTGGACAGGGCCTTAGGGGTCGACACTGAAGCTTTCTTT
V: TRBV5-1; D: NA; size: NA; length: 14; J: TRBJ2-2; CDR3: CATRPGQLAGELFF; DNA: TGCGCCACCAGACCCGGACAGCTCGCCGGGGAGCTGTTTTTT
V: TRBV5-6; D: NA; size: NA; length: 14; J: TRBJ2-1; CDR3: CASSLGGQGNEQFF; DNA: TGTGCCAGCAGCTTGGGGGGCCAGGGGAATGAGCAGTTCTTC
V: TRBV3-1/TRBV3-2; D: NA; size: NA; length: 15; J: TRBJ1-5; CDR3: CASSQGGRGHQPQHF; DNA: TGTGCCAGCAGCCAAGGGGGCAGAGGCCATCAGCCCCAGCATTTT
V: TRBV7-2; D: NA; size: NA; length: 12; J: TRBJ1-5; CDR3: CASSFYDQPQHF; DNA: TGTGCCAGCAGCTTTTATGATCAGCCCCAGCATTTT
V: TRBV7-8; D: NA; size: NA; length: 16; J: TRBJ1-5; CDR3: CASSLARADSNQPQHF; DNA: TGTGCCAGCAGCTTAGCGAGAGCTGATAGCAATCAGCCCCAGCATTTT
V: TRBV5-1; D: TRBD2; size: NA; length: 15; J: TRBJ2-3; CDR3: CASSLVLAGADTQYF; DNA: TGCGCCAGCAGCTTGGTTTTGGCGGGGGCAGATACGCAGTATTTT
V: TRBV19; D: NA; size: NA; length: 14; J: TRBJ1-4; CDR3: CASSPRLIGEKLFF; DNA: TGTGCCAGTAGTCCGAGATTAATCGGTGAAAAACTGTTTTTT
V: TRBV6-1; D: TRBD1; size: NA; length: 18; J: TRBJ1-5; CDR3: CASSERGRGEASNQPQHF; DNA: TGTGCCAGCAGTGAAAGGGGCAGGGGGGAGGCAAGCAATCAGCCCCAGCATTTT
V: TRBV7-2; D: TRBD2; size: NA; length: 15; J: TRBJ2-7; CDR3: CASSLSAGGTYEQYF; DNA: TGTGCCAGCAGCTTATCCGCGGGGGGTACCTACGAGCAGTACTTC
V: TRBV6-6; D: TRBD1; size: few; length: 13; J: TRBJ1-1; CDR3: CASTRTGLTEAFF; DNA: TGTGCCAGCACCCGGACAGGGTTGACTGAAGCTTTCTTT
V: TRBV4-2; D: NA; size: NA; length: 15; J: TRBJ1-1; CDR3: CASSQDPGLNTEAFF; DNA: TGTGCCAGCAGCCAAGATCCCGGGTTGAACACTGAAGCTTTCTTT
V: TRBV3-1/TRBV3-2; D: NA; size: NA; length: 14; J: TRBJ2-7; CDR3: CASSQGPGPYEQYF; DNA: TGTGCCAGCAGCCAAGGCCCAGGGCCCTACGAGCAGTACTTC
V: TRBV7-2; D: TRBD1; size: NA; length: 15; J: TRBJ1-2; CDR3: CASTSTGTVQYGYTF; DNA: TGTGCCAGCACCTCGACAGGGACAGTACAGTATGGCTACACCTTC
V: TRBV6-2/TRBV6-3; D: NA; size: NA; length: 15; J: TRBJ2-6; CDR3: CASSPGHSGANVLTF; DNA: TGTGCCAGCAGTCCGGGACACTCTGGGGCCAACGTCCTGACTTTC
V: TRBV7-9; D: NA; size: NA; length: 14; J: TRBJ1-3; CDR3: CASSLGRGRNTIYF; DNA: TGTGCCAGCAGCTTAGGCAGGGGTAGAAACACCATATATTTT
V: TRBV5-8; D: NA; size: few; length: 15; J: TRBJ2-5; CDR3: CASSLRGGEGETQYF; DNA: TGTGCCAGCAGCTTGCGAGGGGGTGAGGGGGAGACCCAGTACTTC
V: TRBV6-2/TRBV6-3; D: NA; size: NA; length: 13; J: TRBJ1-5; CDR3: CASSYSGHRPQHF; DNA: TGTGCCAGCAGTTACTCGGGACACCGGCCCCAGCATTTT
V: TRBV30; D: NA; size: once; length: 14; J: TRBJ2-5; CDR3: CAWGGVANQETQYF; DNA: TGTGCCTGGGGAGGGGTAGCGAACCAAGAGACCCAGTACTTC
V: TRBV5-1; D: NA; size: NA; length: 15; J: TRBJ1-2; CDR3: CASSREDSFNYGYTF; DNA: TGCGCCAGCAGCAGAGAGGACAGTTTTAACTATGGCTACACCTTC
V: TRBV5-7; D: NA; size: NA; length: 13; J: TRBJ1-1; CDR3: CASSFRTNTEAFF; DNA: TGTGCCAGCAGCTTCCGCACTAACACTGAAGCTTTCTTT
V: TRBV7-9; D: TRBD1; size: many; length: 14; J: TRBJ2-3; CDR3: CASSWTGGTDTQYF; DNA: TGTGCCAGCAGCTGGACAGGGGGCACAGATACGCAGTATTTT
V: TRBV29-1; D: NA; size: NA; length: 11; J: TRBJ1-2; CDR3: CSVVGVVGYTF; DNA: TGCAGCGTTGTAGGGGTAGTAGGCTACACCTTC
V: TRBV5-1; D: TRBD1; size: NA; length: 16; J: TRBJ1-3; CDR3: CASSPGGPSSGNTIYF; DNA: TGCGCCAGCAGTCCAGGGGGCCCGAGTTCTGGAAACACCATATATTTT
V: TRBV3-1/TRBV3-2; D: NA; size: NA; length: 14; J: TRBJ1-1; CDR3: CASSQDMGGTEAFF; DNA: TGTGCCAGCAGCCAAGATATGGGGGGCACTGAAGCTTTCTTT
V: TRBV18; D: TRBD1; size: NA; length: 13; J: TRBJ1-2; CDR3: CASSQTGYDGYTF; DNA: TGTGCCAGCTCACAGACAGGGTATGATGGCTACACCTTC
V: TRBV3-1/TRBV3-2; D: TRBD1; size: NA; length: 13; J: TRBJ1-1; CDR3: CASSQTDGTGVLF; DNA: TGTGCCAGCAGCCAAACTGACGGGACAGGAGTTTTGTTT
V: TRBV11-2; D: TRBD1; size: once; length: 18; J: TRBJ1-6; CDR3: CASSLGTGGVVSSSPLHF; DNA: TGTGCCAGCAGCTTAGGGACAGGGGGCGTTGTTAGTTCTTCACCCCTCCACTTT
V: TRBV6-5; D: TRBD1; size: once; length: 15; J: TRBJ1-2; CDR3: CASSYPGQVTYGYTF; DNA: TGTGCCAGCAGTTACCCGGGACAGGTCACCTATGGCTACACCTTC
V: TRBV7-6; D: NA; size: few; length: 18; J: TRBJ1-2; CDR3: CASSLDLKGERFLVGYTF; DNA: TGTGCCAGCAGCTTAGATCTAAAGGGGGAGCGATTTCTTGTTGGCTACACCTTC
V: TRBV6-2/TRBV6-3; D: NA; size: NA; length: 15; J: TRBJ2-5; CDR3: CASSYLKEVRETQYF; DNA: TGTGCCAGCAGTTACCTGAAAGAGGTTCGAGAGACCCAGTACTTC
V: TRBV15; D: TRBD1; size: NA; length: 15; J: TRBJ1-6; CDR3: CATSRLTGDLSPLHF; DNA: TGTGCCACCAGCAGATTGACAGGGGATCTTTCACCCCTCCACTTT
V: TRBV13; D: NA; size: NA; length: 12; J: TRBJ1-2; CDR3: CASRTGASGYTF; DNA: TGTGCCAGCAGGACAGGAGCGAGCGGCTACACCTTC
V: TRBV7-9; D: NA; size: NA; length: 19; J: TRBJ1-6; CDR3: CASSLALYRGQGLNSPLHF; DNA: TGTGCCAGCAGCTTAGCGCTTTACCGGGGACAAGGCCTTAATTCACCCCTCCACTTT
V: TRBV6-5; D: TRBD1; size: NA; length: 15; J: TRBJ1-5; CDR3: CASSYGQGEDQPQHF; DNA: TGTGCCAGCAGTTATGGGCAGGGGGAGGATCAGCCCCAGCATTTT
V: TRBV3-1/TRBV3-2; D: NA; size: NA; length: 13; J: TRBJ2-7; CDR3: CASSQAYNYEQYF; DNA: TGTGCCAGCAGCCAAGCATACAACTACGAGCAGTACTTC
V: TRBV7-9; D: NA; size: NA; length: 16; J: TRBJ2-2; CDR3: CASSLVLGAHTGELFF; DNA: TGTGCCAGCAGCTTAGTTCTTGGGGCACACACCGGGGAGCTGTTTTTT
V: TRBV28; D: TRBD1; size: few; length: 15; J: TRBJ2-3; CDR3: CASSLWDRITDTQYF; DNA: TGTGCCAGCAGTTTGTGGGACAGAATCACAGATACGCAGTATTTT
V: TRBV24-1; D: NA; size: NA; length: 15; J: TRBJ2-2; CDR3: CATSAAGHESGELFF; DNA: TGTGCCACCAGTGCAGCGGGCCACGAGTCCGGGGAGCTGTTTTTT
V: TRBV6-6; D: TRBD1; size: NA; length: 12; J: TRBJ1-2; CDR3: CASAGQSDGYTF; DNA: TGTGCCAGCGCGGGACAGTCCGATGGCTACACCTTC
V: TRBV5-6; D: NA; size: NA; length: 15; J: TRBJ1-3; CDR3: CASSFTGVTGNTIYF; DNA: TGTGCCAGCAGCTTTACGGGTGTTACTGGAAACACCATATATTTT
V: TRBV6-5; D: NA; size: many; length: 12; J: TRBJ1-1; CDR3: CASTSMSGEAFF; DNA: TGTGCCAGCACCTCGATGTCGGGAGAAGCTTTCTTT
V: TRBV7-2; D: NA; size: NA; length: 17; J: TRBJ2-6; CDR3: CASSLLSGTAGANVLTF; DNA: TGTGCCAGCAGCTTATTGTCCGGCACAGCTGGGGCCAACGTCCTGACTTTC
V: TRBV7-2; D: TRBD1; size: NA; length: 15; J: TRBJ2-3; CDR3: CASSPRGRSPDTQYF; DNA: TGTGCCAGCAGCCCTAGGGGGCGGAGTCCAGATACGCAGTATTTT
V: TRBV2; D: TRBD1; size: NA; length: 11; J: TRBJ1-1; CDR3: CASIYSGGAFF; DNA: TGTGCCAGCATATATTCAGGGGGAGCTTTCTTT
V: TRBV6-1; D: TRBD2; size: NA; length: 18; J: TRBJ2-2; CDR3: CASSGTGLAGSNTGELFF; DNA: TGTGCCAGCAGTGGGACCGGACTAGCGGGTTCTAACACCGGGGAGCTGTTTTTT
V: TRBV19; D: NA; size: few; length: 14; J: TRBJ1-1; CDR3: CASNPSHGGTEAFF; DNA: TGTGCCAGTAATCCGAGCCACGGAGGCACTGAAGCTTTCTTT